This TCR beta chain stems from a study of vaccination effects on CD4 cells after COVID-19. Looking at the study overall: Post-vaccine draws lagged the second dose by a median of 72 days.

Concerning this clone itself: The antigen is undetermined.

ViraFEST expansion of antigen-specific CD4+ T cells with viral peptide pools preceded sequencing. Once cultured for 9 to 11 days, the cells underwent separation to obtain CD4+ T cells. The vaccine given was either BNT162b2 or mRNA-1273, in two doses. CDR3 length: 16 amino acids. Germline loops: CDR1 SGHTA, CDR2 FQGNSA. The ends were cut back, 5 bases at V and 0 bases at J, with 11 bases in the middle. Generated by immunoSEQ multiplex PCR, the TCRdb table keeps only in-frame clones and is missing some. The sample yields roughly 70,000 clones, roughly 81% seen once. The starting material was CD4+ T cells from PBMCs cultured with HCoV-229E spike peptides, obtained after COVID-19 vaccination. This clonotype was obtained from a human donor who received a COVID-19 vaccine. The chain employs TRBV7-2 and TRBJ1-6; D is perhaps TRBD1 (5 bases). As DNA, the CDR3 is TGTGCCAGCAGCACAAGACAGAGCTCCTATAATTCACCCCTCCACTTT. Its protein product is CASSTRQSSYNSPLHF.